The 10 T cell receptor beta chains below come from one sample, sequenced in a study of blood T cell repertoires in COVID-19. TCRdb's table, derived via immunoSEQ multiplex PCR, lists solely in-frame clones and lacks some. The sample yields over 250,000 clones, about 88% seen once. Sequencing was performed on PBMCs or T cells enriched from blood (not recorded which). The receptor source for this set is a woman in her forties or fifties who had recovered from COVID-19.

The V gene is TRBV19, the J gene TRBJ1-2; 9 positions match TRBD1. With V trimmed by 9 bases and J by 2 bases, 13 bases remained unmatched. CDR3 length equals 16 residues. From germline, CDR1 is LNHDA and CDR2 SQIVND (reference sequence). As DNA, the CDR3 is TGTGCCAGCGAGAAGATTGGGACAGGGTGGAACTATGGCTACACCTTC. Its protein product is CASEKIGTGWNYGYTF.

This clone was counted a few times. The chain recombines TRBV9 with TRBJ1-1; no clear D. CDR3 size: 13 residues. Trimming removed 3 bases from V and 3 bases from J, with 9 bases in between. Germline V gene lookup returns CDR1 SGDLS and CDR2 YYNGEE. The CDR3 sequence: CASSEGEYTEAFF. The CDR3, as DNA: TGTGCCAGCAGCGAGGGAGAGTACACTGAAGCTTTCTTT.

The chain has TRBV30 and TRBJ1-1; D not certain. The CDR3 totals 14 residues. Germline V CDR1 and CDR2: GTSNPN, SVGIG (reference sequence). The germline V and J ends were trimmed by 0 bases and 3 bases, with 11 bases remaining between them. The CDR3 DNA follows: TGTGCCTGGAGTGTGCCGGGGATGTACACTGAAGCTTTCTTT. This codes for CAWSVPGMYTEAFF.

The chain joins TRBV28 to TRBJ2-3; 8 bases fit TRBD1. Per germline, CDR1 MDHEN and CDR2 SYDVKM. V shed 4 bases, J shed 3 bases, and the junction held 12 bases outside the gene matches. The CDR3 contains 17 residues. The chain's CDR3 is CASSSRQGILITDTQYF. The CDR3 coding sequence is TGTGCCAGCAGTTCGAGACAGGGGATATTAATTACAGATACGCAGTATTTT.

This sequence joins TRBV13 and TRBJ2-3, with 9 bases fitting TRBD2. The CDR3 is 15 amino acids. The germline V gene encodes CDR1 PRHDT and CDR2 FYEKMQ (reference sequence). Unmatched junction bases numbered 5, after V lost 3 bases and J lost 4 bases. CDR3 nucleotides: TGTGCCAGCAGCTTGCGGGAGGGGGGCGCAGATACGCAGTATTTT. Protein: CASSLREGGADTQYF.

This chain uses TRBV5-1 with TRBJ2-5, with TRBD2 matching 11 bases. In germline, CDR1 is SGHRS, CDR2 YFSETQ. CDR3 length: 15 amino acids. V was clipped by 1 base and J by 4 bases; unmatched bases: 3. CDR3 sequence reads: CASSLNGLAGETQYF. For the CDR3, the DNA is TGCGCCAGCAGCTTGAATGGACTAGCGGGAGAGACCCAGTACTTC. The full variable domain, with the rest looked up from reference TRBV5-1 and TRBJ2-5, is KAGVTQTPRYLIKTRGQQVTLSCSPISGHRSVSWYQQTPGQGLQFLFEYFSETQRNKGNFPGRFSGRQFSNSRSEMNVSTLELGDSALYLCASSLNGLAGETQYFGPGTRLLVL.

This chain uses TRBV7-9 with TRBJ1-4; perhaps TRBD1 as D (5 bases). The germline CDR1 and CDR2 sequences are SEHNR and FQNEAQ (reference sequence). Trimming shortened V by 5 bases and J by 3 bases, and 16 bases separated the two germline ends. The CDR3 spans 16 residues. The CDR3 bases are TGTGCCAGCAGCCCCACCCCGGGAGGGGCTAATGAAAAACTGTTTTTT. Translated: CASSPTPGGANEKLFF.

V gene TRBV27 combines with J gene TRBJ2-7, with 7 bases aligning to TRBD2. This CDR3 has 15 residues. The germline CDR1 and CDR2 sequences are MNHEY and SMNVEV (reference sequence). V shed 0 bases and J 3 bases; nucleotides not matched to a gene: 5. In nucleotides, the CDR3 is TGTGCCAGCAGTTTATCGGGACTATCCGACTACGAGCAGTACTTC. Translating it yields CASSLSGLSDYEQYF.

This clone appeared a single time. This chain connects TRBV20-1 to TRBJ1-2; no definite D call. The length of the CDR3 is 11 residues. Germline CDR1 is DFQATT and CDR2 is SNEGSKA (reference sequence). With 0 bases removed from V and 7 bases from J, the gap between germline ends came to 6 bases. In DNA, the CDR3 is TGCAGTGCTAGAGATCCGAGTGGCTACACCTTC. Its protein product is CSARDPSGYTF.

The rearrangement joins TRBV7-2 to TRBJ1-6, with 10 bases lining up with TRBD1. Per the germline V gene, CDR1 is SGHTA and CDR2 is FQGNSA. The CDR3 consists of 15 residues. J lost 10 bases, V lost 1 base, and 4 bases had no gene match. As DNA, the CDR3 is TGTGCCAGCAGCTTAGGACAGGGGGCTGAATCACCCCTCCACTTT. It codes for CASSLGQGAESPLHF.